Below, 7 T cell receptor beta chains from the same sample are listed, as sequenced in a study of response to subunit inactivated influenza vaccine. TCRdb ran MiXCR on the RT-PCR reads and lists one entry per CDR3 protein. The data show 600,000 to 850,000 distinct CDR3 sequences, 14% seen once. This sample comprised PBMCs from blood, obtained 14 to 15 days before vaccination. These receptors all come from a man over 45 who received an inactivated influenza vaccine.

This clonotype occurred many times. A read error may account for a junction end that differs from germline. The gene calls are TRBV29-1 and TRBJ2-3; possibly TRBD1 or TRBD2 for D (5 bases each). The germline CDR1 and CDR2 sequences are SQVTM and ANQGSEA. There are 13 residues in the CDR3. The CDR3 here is CSVEGDGTDTQYF. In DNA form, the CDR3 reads TGCAGCGTCGAAGGGGACGGGACAGATACGCAGTATTTT.

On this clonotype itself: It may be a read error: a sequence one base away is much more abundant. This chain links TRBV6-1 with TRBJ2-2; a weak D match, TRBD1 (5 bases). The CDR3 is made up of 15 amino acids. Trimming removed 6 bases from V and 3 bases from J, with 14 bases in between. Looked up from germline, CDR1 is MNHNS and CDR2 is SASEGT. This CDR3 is CASRHDLGDTGELFF. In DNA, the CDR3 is TGTGCCAGCAGACACGACTTAGGGGACACCGGGGAGCTGTTTTTT.

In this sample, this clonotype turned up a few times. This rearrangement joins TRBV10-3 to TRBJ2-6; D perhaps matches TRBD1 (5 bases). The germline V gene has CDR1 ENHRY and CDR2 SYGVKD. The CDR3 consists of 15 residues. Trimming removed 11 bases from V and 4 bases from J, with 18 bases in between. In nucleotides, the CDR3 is TGTGCCTCGTCCGAAGGGGTGGCGGGGGCCAACGTCCTGACTTTC. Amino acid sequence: CASSEGVAGANVLTF.

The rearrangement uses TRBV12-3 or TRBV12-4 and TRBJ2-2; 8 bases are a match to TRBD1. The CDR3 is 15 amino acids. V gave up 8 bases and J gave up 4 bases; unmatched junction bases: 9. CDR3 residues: CASQRTGGLTGELFF. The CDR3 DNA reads TGTGCCAGCCAGCGAACAGGGGGGCTCACCGGGGAGCTGTTTTTT.

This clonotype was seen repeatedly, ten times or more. CDR3 residues: CASSLDRGTNTEAFF. The CDR3 DNA reads TGCGCCAGCAGCTTGGATCGGGGGACGAACACTGAAGCTTTCTTT. The V call is TRBV5-1, the J call TRBJ1-1; TRBD1 is a possible D gene (5 bases). The V end lost 0 bases, the J end lost 1 base, and 10 bases lay between the germline ends. CDR1 and CDR2 from the germline V gene are SGHRS and YFSETQ. The CDR3 runs to 15 residues.

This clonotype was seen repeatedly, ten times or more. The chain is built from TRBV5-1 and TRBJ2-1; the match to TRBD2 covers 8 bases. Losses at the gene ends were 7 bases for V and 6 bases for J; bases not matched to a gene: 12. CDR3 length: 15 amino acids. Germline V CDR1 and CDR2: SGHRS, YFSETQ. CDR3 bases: TGCGCCAGCGCCGAGCAGGGACTAGGCCCCAATGAGCAGTTCTTC. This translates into CASAEQGLGPNEQFF.

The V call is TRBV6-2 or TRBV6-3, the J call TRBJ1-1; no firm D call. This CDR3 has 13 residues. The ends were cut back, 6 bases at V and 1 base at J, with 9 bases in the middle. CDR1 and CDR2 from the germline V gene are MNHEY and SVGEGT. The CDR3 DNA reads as TGTGCCAGCAGAGCGGACGAGAACACTGAAGCTTTCTTT. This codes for CASRADENTEAFF.